The present T cell receptor beta chain was sequenced within a study of cytomegalovirus exposure and HLA in healthy donors. For this clone: The antigen is not known.

The PCR ran on 60 Vbeta and 13 Jbeta primers. The method was immunoSEQ multiplex PCR; TCRdb's version includes in-frame clones alone and lacks a portion of them. The profile shows 200,000 to 250,000 clones, 82% of them singletons. General study results and limits: An observed cluster of highly shared sequence variants was recorded as a likely sequencing artifact.

Germline CDR1 is LGHNT and CDR2 is FRNRAP. J gave up 3 bases and V 5 bases, and 7 bases lay outside the gene matches. CDR3 size: 14 residues. This receptor was obtained from a woman aged 40 to 55 in good health and CMV-seropositive. What was sequenced was PBMCs. V and J are TRBV12-5 and TRBJ2-7; 7 bases are shared with TRBD1. The CDR3 is CASGPRQGIYEQYF. The CDR3 DNA sequence: TGTGCTAGTGGTCCACGACAGGGAATCTACGAGCAGTACTTC.